This T cell receptor (beta chain) is from a study of blood T cell repertoires in COVID-19. About the study: Some COVID-19 samples were acute and others convalescent; all came from the United States, Italy and Spain.

Generated by immunoSEQ multiplex PCR, the TCRdb table keeps only in-frame clones and is missing some. In the table there are about 480,000 clones, around 89% of which are singletons. The specimen was PBMCs or T cells enriched from blood (not recorded which). The receptor's source is a woman aged 40 to 55 who had recovered from COVID-19.

The CDR3 DNA reads TGTGCCAGCTCACCACTTCCGGGAGGGTTCACAGATACGCAGTATTTT. As protein: CASSPLPGGFTDTQYF. The J gene is TRBJ2-3, the V gene TRBV18; TRBD2 matches 8 bases. Germline V gene data show CDR1 as KGHSH and CDR2 as LQKENI. The CDR3 runs 16 residues. With 1 base clipped from V and 2 bases from J, the junction kept 5 bases outside the gene matches.